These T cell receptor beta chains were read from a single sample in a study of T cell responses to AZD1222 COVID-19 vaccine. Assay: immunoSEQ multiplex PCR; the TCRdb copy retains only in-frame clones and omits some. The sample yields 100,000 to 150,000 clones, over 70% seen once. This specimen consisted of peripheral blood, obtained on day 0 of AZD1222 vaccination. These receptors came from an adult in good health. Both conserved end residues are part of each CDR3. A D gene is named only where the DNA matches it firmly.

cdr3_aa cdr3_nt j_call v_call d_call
CASSSGDRLYNSPLHF TGTGCCAGCAGCTCAGGGGACAGGCTTTATAATTCACCCCTCCACTTT TRBJ1-6 TRBV5-6 TRBD1
CASSGVEEKLFF TGTGCCAGCAGCGGGGTGGAGGAAAAACTGTTTTTT TRBJ1-4 TRBV2 .
CASSYGGSLGYTF TGTGCCAGCAGTTACGGGGGTAGTTTGGGCTACACCTTC TRBJ1-2 TRBV6-5 .
CASTQQGVETEAFF TGTGCCAGCACCCAACAGGGGGTGGAAACTGAAGCTTTCTTT TRBJ1-1 TRBV5-4 TRBD1
CASSEDGSSHLFF TGTGCCAGCAGTGAAGATGGTTCCAGCCACCTGTTTTTT TRBJ1-4 TRBV6-1 .
CASSPQVKETQYF TGTGCCAGCAGTCCACAGGTGAAGGAGACCCAGTACTTC TRBJ2-5 TRBV6-5 .
CASRSSSGTQETQYF TGCGCCAGCAGATCGTCTAGCGGGACCCAAGAGACCCAGTACTTC TRBJ2-5 TRBV5-1 TRBD2
CASSPTQGLVEAFF TGTGCCAGCTCACCGACGCAGGGGTTGGTTGAAGCTTTCTTT TRBJ1-1 TRBV18 .
CASSYQAGTNTGELFF TGTGCCAGCAGTTATCAGGCTGGTACGAACACCGGGGAGCTGTTTTTT TRBJ2-2 TRBV6-5 .
CASSLGIRYEQYF TGTGCCAGCTCACTGGGCATACGGTACGAGCAGTACTTC TRBJ2-7 TRBV18 .